What follows describes a single T cell receptor beta chain. As yet, its antigen is unknown. These data originate in a study of cytomegalovirus exposure and HLA in healthy donors. Study as a whole: Approximately 85 million unique TCRs from HLA-typed donors were held in an early data release.

Findings and caveats of the study: Sequences of the TCR beta chain were said to predict the HLA-A and HLA-B alleles of most subjects accurately. Some TCR beta chains (roughly 150 of them) were listed as cytomegalovirus-associated. What a later analysis showed was that several of the most significant clusters appeared linked to common viral pathogens.

Germline loops: CDR1 MNHNS, CDR2 SASEGT. V was cut by 7 bases and J by 0 bases, with 9 bases left in between. The CDR3 spans 13 residues. The PCR contained 60 Vbeta and 13 Jbeta primers. Produced via immunoSEQ multiplex PCR; TCRdb's table is partial and in-frame only. The specimen's table records 80,000 to 100,000 clones. Material: PBMCs. The receptor was isolated from a man aged 45-65 years in good health and CMV-seronegative. V usage is TRBV6-1 and J usage is TRBJ2-5, with D unresolved. CDR3 in amino acids: CASTRGDQETQYF. CDR3 bases: TGTGCCAGCACGCGCGGAGACCAAGAGACCCAGTACTTC.